This TCR beta chain is from a study of CXCR3-negative and CXCR3-positive naive CD8 T cells. A note on this clonotype: Antigen: not known.

Study results and caveats: Greater hydrophobicity was found in TRB CDR3s of CXCR3-positive naive cells than of CXCR3-negative naive cells.

Through 5' RACE with UMI labels, the TRB cDNA libraries were prepared. TCRdb reprocessed the 5' RACE reads, with one entry per CDR3 protein and no DNA. Recorded here are tens of thousands of distinct CDR3 sequences; the top ten clones represent roughly 0.48%. This CDR3 spans 15 amino acids. Looked up from germline, CDR1 is SGHTA and CDR2 is FQGNSA. Sequences were obtained from naive CXCR3+ CD8+ T cells from blood. The subset is: CD45RO-CCR7+CD27+CD95- naive CD8+ T cells expressing CXCR3 (TNR3+). V is TRBV7-2 and J is TRBJ2-2; TCRdb's assignment of TRBD1 cannot be checked, as there is no DNA. This clonotype was obtained from a human donor in good health. Some clones in this sample may be carry-over from other donors' samples. The CDR3 sequence is CASSPWQGDTGELFF.